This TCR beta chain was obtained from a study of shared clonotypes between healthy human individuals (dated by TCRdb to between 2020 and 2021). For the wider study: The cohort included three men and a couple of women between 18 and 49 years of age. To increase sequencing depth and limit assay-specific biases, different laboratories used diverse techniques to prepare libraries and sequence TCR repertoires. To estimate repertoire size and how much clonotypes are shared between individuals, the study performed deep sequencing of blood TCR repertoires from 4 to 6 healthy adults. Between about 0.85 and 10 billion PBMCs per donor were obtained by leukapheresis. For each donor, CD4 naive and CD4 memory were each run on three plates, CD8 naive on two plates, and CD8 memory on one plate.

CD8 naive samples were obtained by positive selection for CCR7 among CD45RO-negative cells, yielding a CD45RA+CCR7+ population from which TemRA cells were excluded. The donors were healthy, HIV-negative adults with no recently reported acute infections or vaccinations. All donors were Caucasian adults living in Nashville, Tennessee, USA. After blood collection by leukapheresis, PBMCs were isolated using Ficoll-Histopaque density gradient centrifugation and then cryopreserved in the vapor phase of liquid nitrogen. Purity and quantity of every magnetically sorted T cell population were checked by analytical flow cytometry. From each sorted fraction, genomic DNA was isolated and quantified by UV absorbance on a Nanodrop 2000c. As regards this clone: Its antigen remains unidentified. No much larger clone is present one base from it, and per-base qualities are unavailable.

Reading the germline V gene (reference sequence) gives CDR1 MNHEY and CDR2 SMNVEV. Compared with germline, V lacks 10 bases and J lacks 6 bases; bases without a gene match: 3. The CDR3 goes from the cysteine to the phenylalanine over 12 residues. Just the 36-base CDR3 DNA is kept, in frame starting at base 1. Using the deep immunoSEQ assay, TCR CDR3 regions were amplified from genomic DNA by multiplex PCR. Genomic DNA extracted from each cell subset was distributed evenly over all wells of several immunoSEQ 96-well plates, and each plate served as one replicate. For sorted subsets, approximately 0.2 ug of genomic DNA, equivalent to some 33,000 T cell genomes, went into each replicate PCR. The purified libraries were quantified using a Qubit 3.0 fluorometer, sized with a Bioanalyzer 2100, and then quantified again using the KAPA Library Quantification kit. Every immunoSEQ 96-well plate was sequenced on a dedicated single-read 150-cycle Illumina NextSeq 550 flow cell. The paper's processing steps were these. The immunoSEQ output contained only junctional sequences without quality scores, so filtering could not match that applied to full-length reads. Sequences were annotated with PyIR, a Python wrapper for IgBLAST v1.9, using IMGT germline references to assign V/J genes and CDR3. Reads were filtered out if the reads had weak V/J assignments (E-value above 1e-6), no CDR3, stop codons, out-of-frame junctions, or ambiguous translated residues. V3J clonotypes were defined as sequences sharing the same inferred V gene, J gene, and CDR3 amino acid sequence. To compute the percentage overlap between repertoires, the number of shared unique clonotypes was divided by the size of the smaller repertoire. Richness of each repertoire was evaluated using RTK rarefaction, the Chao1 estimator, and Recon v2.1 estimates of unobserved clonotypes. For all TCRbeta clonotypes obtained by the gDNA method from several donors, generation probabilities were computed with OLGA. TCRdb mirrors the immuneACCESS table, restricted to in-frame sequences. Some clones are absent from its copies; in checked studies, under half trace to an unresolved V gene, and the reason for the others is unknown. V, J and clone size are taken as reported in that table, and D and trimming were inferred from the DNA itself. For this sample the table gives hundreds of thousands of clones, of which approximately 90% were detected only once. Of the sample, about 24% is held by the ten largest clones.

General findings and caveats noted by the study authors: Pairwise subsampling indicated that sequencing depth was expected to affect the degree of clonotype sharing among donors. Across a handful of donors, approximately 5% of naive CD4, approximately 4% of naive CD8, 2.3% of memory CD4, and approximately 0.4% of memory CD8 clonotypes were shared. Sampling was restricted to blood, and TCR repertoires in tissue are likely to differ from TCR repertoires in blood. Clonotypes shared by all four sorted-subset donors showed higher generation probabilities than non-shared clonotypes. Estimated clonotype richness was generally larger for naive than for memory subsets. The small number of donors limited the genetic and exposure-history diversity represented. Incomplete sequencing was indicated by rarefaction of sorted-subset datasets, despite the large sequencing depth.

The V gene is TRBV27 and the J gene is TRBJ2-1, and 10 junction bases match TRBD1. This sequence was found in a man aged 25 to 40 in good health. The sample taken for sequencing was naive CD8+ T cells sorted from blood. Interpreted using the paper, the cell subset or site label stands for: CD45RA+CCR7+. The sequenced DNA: TGTGCCACCCGGACAGGGGGCAATGAGCAGTTCTTC. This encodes CATRTGGNEQFF.